The 26 T cell receptor beta chains reported below all come from one sample, sequenced in a study of T-cell reconstitution after alpha-beta-depleted transplantation in children. Preparation of the TCRbeta library involved a method that used unique molecular identifiers. TCRdb re-derived calls from the PCR reads in MiXCR, one entry per CDR3 protein. The sample consists of around 800,000 distinct CDR3 sequences, 16% of them appearing once. Sequences were derived from PBMCs, mostly from graft donor cells, sampled 360 days after TCRalphabeta/CD19-depleted stem cell transplant. The receptors were sampled from a male patient younger than 18 who had a stem cell transplant for acute lymphoblastic leukemia, so the T cells may come from the graft donor.

This clonotype was counted a few times. The chain links TRBV5-1 to TRBJ2-5; TRBD1 aligns across 7 bases. CDR3 size: 15 residues. J lost 5 bases, V lost 4 bases, and 11 bases had no gene match. Germline assignment: CDR1 SGHRS and CDR2 YFSETQ. This CDR3 is CASSHTTGAIETQYF. As DNA, the CDR3 is TGCGCCAGCAGCCATACAACAGGGGCGATCGAGACCCAGTACTTC.

The rearrangement joins TRBV5-1 to TRBJ2-7, with 10 bases aligning to TRBD1. Germline CDR1 reads SGHRS; CDR2 reads YFSETQ. The CDR3 sequence is 15 residues long. Unmatched junction bases numbered 7, after V lost 4 bases and J lost 3 bases. CDR3 nucleotides: TGCGCCAGCAGCCGGGGACAGGGGACTCTCTACGAGCAGTACTTC. It is translated as CASSRGQGTLYEQYF.

The chain recombines TRBV10-3 with TRBJ1-2, with D possibly matching TRBD1 (5 bases). V was trimmed by 4 bases and J by 0 bases, leaving 18 bases between them. Germline V gene sequence: CDR1 ENHRY, CDR2 SYGVKD. CDR3 length equals 17 residues. DNA for the CDR3: TGTGCCATCAGTGCTCAGGGCCCAACCTATCCTAACTATGGCTACACCTTC. The encoded protein is CAISAQGPTYPNYGYTF.

This clonotype was detected a few times. This sequence joins TRBV7-9 and TRBJ2-1, with D perhaps assigned TRBD1 or TRBD2 (5 bases each). The V gene lost 7 bases and the J gene lost 8 bases, with 21 bases spanning the gap. Germline CDR1 and CDR2: SEHNR and FQNEAQ (reference sequence). This CDR3 has 15 amino acids. The CDR3 region is CASKDRDPNAHEQFF. CDR3 nucleotide sequence: TGTGCCAGCAAGGATCGGGACCCCAACGCACATGAGCAGTTCTTC.

In its sample, this clonotype was seen a few times. The rearrangement joins TRBV5-1 to TRBJ2-7; D remains unclear. CDR3 length: 14 residues. Germline-derived CDR1 and CDR2 are SGHRS and YFSETQ. Trimming left V 0 bases short and J 2 bases short, with 9 bases between. The CDR3 DNA is TGCGCCAGCAGCTTGGACGGCTACCCCTACGAGCAGTACTTC. Its protein is CASSLDGYPYEQYF.

This clonotype showed up just a few times. The rearrangement uses TRBV5-1 and TRBJ1-2, with D maybe TRBD1 (6 bases). The germline V and J ends were trimmed by 7 bases and 0 bases, with 10 bases remaining between them. This CDR3 contains 13 residues. Germline V gene sequence: CDR1 SGHRS, CDR2 YFSETQ. The CDR3 nucleotides are TGCGCCAGCGGTCGGACAGCTAACTATGGCTACACCTTC. Translation gives CASGRTANYGYTF.

The rearrangement uses TRBV5-5 and TRBJ2-5, with D maybe TRBD2 (6 bases). This CDR3 has 15 residues. The germline V and J ends were trimmed by 4 bases and 5 bases, with 18 bases remaining between them. Germline CDR1 and CDR2: SGHKS and YYEKEE (reference sequence). CDR3 coding DNA: TGTGCCAGCAGCGCCCTTGATTTTAGCGGCGAGACCCAGTACTTC. Protein sequence: CASSALDFSGETQYF.

This clonotype was picked up a small number of times. The rearrangement uses TRBV27 and TRBJ2-7; either TRBD1 or TRBD2 may supply D (5 bases each). Trimming removed 5 bases at V and 3 bases at J, with 11 bases between. Germline lookup yields CDR1 MNHEY and CDR2 SMNVEV (reference sequence). The CDR3 length is 13 residues. The CDR3 region has the DNA TGTGCCAGCAGTCCCAAGGGACGCTACGAGCAGTACTTC. It codes for CASSPKGRYEQYF.

This clonotype showed up just a few times. The J gene is TRBJ2-2, the V gene TRBV7-6, with D possibly matching TRBD2 (6 bases). Trimming removed 7 bases from V and 5 bases from J, with 14 bases in between. The CDR3 runs to 14 residues. CDR1 is SGHVS, CDR2 FNYEAQ, per germline. The CDR3 is CASTITGETGELFF. The CDR3 bases are TGTGCCAGCACCATCACGGGGGAGACCGGGGAGCTGTTTTTT.

The chain recombines TRBV5-1 with TRBJ2-7, with 14 bases lining up with TRBD2. The CDR3 loop spans 16 amino acids. Germline CDR1 SGHRS, CDR2 YFSETQ. The V segment lost 1 base and the J segment 7 bases; nucleotides outside the gene matches: 7. The CDR3 DNA is TGCGCCAGCAGCTTGCTTGGGACTAGCGGGAGTCGTGAGCAGTACGTC. It codes for CASSLLGTSGSREQYV.

This clonotype appeared a few times. This chain links TRBV27 with TRBJ2-5; maybe TRBD2 (6 bases). V was clipped by 8 bases and J by 4 bases, with 14 bases between them. The CDR3 consists of 13 residues. Germline values: CDR1 MNHEY, CDR2 SMNVEV (reference sequence). As DNA, the CDR3 is TGTGCCAGCGGACTATCTTTAGGAGAGACCCAGTACTTC. Translation: CASGLSLGETQYF.

At least ten counts were recorded for this clonotype. The chain has TRBV27 and TRBJ1-1; TRBD1 is a possible D gene (5 bases). The CDR3 sequence is 15 residues long. Germline CDR1 reads MNHEY; CDR2 reads SMNVEV (reference sequence). Trimming removed 6 bases at V and 4 bases at J, with 18 bases between. The CDR3 is CASSLQETRVTEAFF. The CDR3 DNA reads as TGTGCCAGCAGCCTACAGGAGACCCGGGTCACTGAAGCTTTCTTT.

The DNA of the CDR3 is TGCAGTGCTAGAGTACGACAGGGGGCGCACGCTGAAGCTTTCTTT. This codes for CSARVRQGAHAEAFF. The V and J genes are TRBV20-1 and TRBJ1-1; 10 nucleotides line up with TRBD1. Germline V gene lookup returns CDR1 DFQATT and CDR2 SNEGSKA (reference sequence). This CDR3 contains 15 residues. With V trimmed by 1 base and J by 6 bases, 8 bases remained unmatched.

The table lists this clonotype with a few counts. A read error may explain this, as a much larger clone is one base away. V is TRBV20-1 and J is TRBJ2-2, with 7 bases that match TRBD1. Germline assignment: CDR1 DFQATT and CDR2 SNEGSKA (reference sequence). J was trimmed by 7 bases and V by 5 bases; bases with no gene match: 10. The CDR3 is 14 amino acids. CDR3 region: CSAQRQGTHGELFF. Here the CDR3 DNA reads TGCAGTGCTCAGAGACAGGGTACTCACGGGGAGCTGTTTTTT.

In this sample, this clonotype turned up many times. This chain connects TRBV20-1 to TRBJ2-7; TRBD2 matches 7 bases. This CDR3 contains 14 residues. Germline CDR1 DFQATT, CDR2 SNEGSKA (reference sequence). The V and J ends lost 3 bases and 5 bases, in that order; junction bases with no gene match: 10. Here the CDR3 reads CSARVPGGSHEQYF. In DNA, the CDR3 is TGCAGTGCTAGGGTCCCTGGCGGGAGCCACGAGCAGTACTTC.

This clonotype showed up many times. The rearrangement joins TRBV5-1 to TRBJ2-7; no reliable D call. Germline CDR1 reads SGHRS; CDR2 reads YFSETQ. The length of the CDR3 is 14 residues. V was clipped by 0 bases and J by 5 bases, with 12 bases between them. CDR3 sequence reads: CASSLVGGWDEQYF. The CDR3 DNA reads TGCGCCAGCAGCTTGGTAGGCGGTTGGGACGAGCAGTACTTC. The full variable domain, in which reference TRBV5-1 and TRBJ2-7 provide the parts outside the CDR3, is KAGVTQTPRYLIKTRGQQVTLSCSPISGHRSVSWYQQTPGQGLQFLFEYFSETQRNKGNFPGRFSGRQFSNSRSEMNVSTLELGDSALYLCASSLVGGWDEQYFGPGTRLTVT.

V and J are TRBV15 and TRBJ2-5, with D hard to call. Germline-derived CDR1 and CDR2 are LNHNV and YYDKDF (reference sequence). Trimming stripped 4 bases from V and 5 bases from J, with 11 bases between. CDR3 size: 13 residues. Written as DNA, the CDR3 is TGTGCCACCAGCAAGATACCTGGGGAGACCCAGTACTTC. Its translation is CATSKIPGETQYF.

This clonotype was seen a few times. V is TRBV11-1 and J is TRBJ2-2, with 12 bases lining up with TRBD2. The germline V gene has CDR1 SGHAT and CDR2 FQDESV (reference sequence). The CDR3 covers 19 residues. V lost 2 bases and J lost 1; bases outside the gene matches: 8. The CDR3 nucleotides are TGTGCCAGCAGCTTATCTAGCGGGAGGGGAATTTGGAACACCGGGGAGCTGTTTTTT. Residues: CASSLSSGRGIWNTGELFF.

This clonotype occurred a few times. The chain recombines TRBV4-1 with TRBJ2-7; 8 nucleotides align to TRBD2. The CDR3 length is 15 residues. Trimming took 3 bases from V and 0 from J; bases not matched to a gene: 4. Germline-derived CDR1 and CDR2 are MGHRA and YSYEKL. The CDR3 DNA follows: TGCGCCAGCAGCCAGCCGGGACTAGACTCCTACGAGCAGTACTTC. This encodes CASSQPGLDSYEQYF.

This clonotype was observed a handful of times. The V call is TRBV7-8, the J call TRBJ1-1, with D possibly being TRBD1 (5 bases). V dropped 2 bases and J dropped 0 bases, with 13 bases sitting between them. Germline values: CDR1 SGHVS, CDR2 FQNEAQ. The CDR3 contains 16 residues. The CDR3 nucleotides read TGTGCCAGCAGCTTACGGGCTGGGGGTATGAACACTGAAGCTTTCTTT. Residues: CASSLRAGGMNTEAFF.

The chain links TRBV9 to TRBJ2-2; 8 bases line up with TRBD2. This CDR3 comprises 15 residues. The J segment lost 4 bases and the V segment lost 0 bases, leaving 2 bases of the junction unmatched. Germline CDR1 SGDLS, CDR2 YYNGEE. The CDR3 sequence is CASSVVSGTTGELFF. CDR3 DNA: TGTGCCAGCAGCGTAGTTAGCGGGACCACCGGGGAGCTGTTTTTT. Combining the CDR3 with reference TRBV9 and TRBJ2-2 gives the whole variable domain DSGVTQTPKHLITATGQRVTLRCSPRSGDLSVYWYQQSLDQGLQFLIQYYNGEERAKGNILERFSAQQFPDLHSELNLSSLELGDSALYFCASSVVSGTTGELFFGEGSRLTVL.

This clonotype was found a few times. The V gene is TRBV5-1, the J gene TRBJ1-6; 7 nucleotides line up with TRBD1. This CDR3 has 15 amino acids. Losses at the gene ends were 1 base for V and 9 bases for J; bases not matched to a gene: 7. Germline-derived CDR1 and CDR2 are SGHRS and YFSETQ. CDR3 DNA sequence: TGCGCCAGCAGCTTGTCCCCGGGACAGAGTTCACCCCTCCACTTT. It encodes CASSLSPGQSSPLHF.

This clonotype has more than one count but fewer than ten. V and J are TRBV12-5 and TRBJ1-5; a weak D match, TRBD1 (6 bases). The ends were cut back, 5 bases at V and 5 bases at J, with 22 bases in the middle. The CDR3 runs 17 residues. The germline gives CDR1 LGHNT, CDR2 FRNRAP. CDR3 DNA: TGTGCTAGTGGTCATCCGGCGGGCAGGGGAGAGGATCAGCCCCAGCATTTT. This gives the protein CASGHPAGRGEDQPQHF.

This clonotype was counted ten times or more. The chain has TRBV7-2 and TRBJ2-1, with D unclear. This CDR3 has 14 residues. Looked up from germline, CDR1 is SGHTA and CDR2 is FQGNSA. V lost 4 bases, J lost 4 bases, and 11 bases lay in between. CDR3 amino acids: CASSSLTEYNEQFF. CDR3 nucleotides: TGTGCCAGCAGCTCCCTGACCGAGTACAATGAGCAGTTCTTC. Together with reference TRBV7-2 and TRBJ2-1, the CDR3 gives the full variable domain: GAGVSQSPSNKVTEKGKDVELRCDPISGHTALYWYRQSLGQGLEFLIYFQGNSAPDKSGLPSDRFSAERTGGSVSTLTIQRTQQEDSAVYLCASSSLTEYNEQFFGPGTRLTVL.

This chain links TRBV4-1 with TRBJ2-1, with 10 bases that match TRBD2. V gave up 0 bases and J gave up 7 bases; unmatched junction bases: 9. This CDR3 is built from 17 residues. Germline V gene sequence: CDR1 MGHRA, CDR2 YSYEKL. The CDR3 bases are TGCGCCAGCAGCCAAGAGTTAGGACTAGCGGTAATGAATGAGCAGTTCTTC. It codes for CASSQELGLAVMNEQFF.

In this sample, this clonotype turned up a few times. Sequence at one end of the junction differs from germline and may be a read error. The chain recombines TRBV6-6 with TRBJ2-7; 7 bases agree with TRBD1. Germline CDR1 MNHNY, CDR2 SVGAGI (reference sequence). CDR3 length: 13 amino acids. The CDR3 DNA reads TGTGCCACCAGTGGGCAGGGGGTCTCCGAGCAGTACTTC. It encodes CATSGQGVSEQYF.